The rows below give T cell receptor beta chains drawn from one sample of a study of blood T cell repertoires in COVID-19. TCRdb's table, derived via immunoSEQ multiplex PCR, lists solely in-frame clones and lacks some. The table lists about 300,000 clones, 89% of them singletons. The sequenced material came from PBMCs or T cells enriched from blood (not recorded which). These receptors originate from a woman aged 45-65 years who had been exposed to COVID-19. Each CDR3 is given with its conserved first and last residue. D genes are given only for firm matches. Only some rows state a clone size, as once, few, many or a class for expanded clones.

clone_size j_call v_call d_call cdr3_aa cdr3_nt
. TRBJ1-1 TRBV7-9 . CASSLGQRNTEAFF TGTGCCAGCAGCTTAGGACAAAGAAACACTGAAGCTTTCTTT
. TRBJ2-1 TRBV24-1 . CATSDRNRATRSYNEQFF TGTGCCACCAGTGACCGCAACAGGGCGACCCGCTCCTACAATGAGCAGTTCTTC
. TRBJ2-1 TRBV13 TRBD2 CASSLGLGLADTTYNEQFF TGTGCCAGCAGCTTAGGCCTGGGACTAGCGGATACAACTTACAATGAGCAGTTCTTC
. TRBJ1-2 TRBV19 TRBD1 CASSIEKQGAEGYTF TGTGCCAGTAGTATAGAGAAACAGGGGGCGGAAGGCTACACCTTC
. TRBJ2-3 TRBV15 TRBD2 CATSGSSGGAEDTQYF TGTGCCACCAGCGGATCCTCCGGGGGGGCGGAAGATACGCAGTATTTT
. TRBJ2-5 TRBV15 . CATSRDSSLRIQETQYF TGTGCCACCAGCAGAGATTCATCTCTGCGGATCCAAGAGACCCAGTACTTC
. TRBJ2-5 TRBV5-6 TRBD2 CASSLRLAGGRETQYF TGTGCCAGCAGCTTGCGACTAGCGGGGGGTCGAGAGACCCAGTACTTC
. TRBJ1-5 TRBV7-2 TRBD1 CASSSDRAQPQHF TGTGCCAGCAGCTCCGACAGGGCGCAGCCCCAGCATTTT
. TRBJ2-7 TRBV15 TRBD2 CATSRGGEYEQYF TGTGCCACCAGCAGGGGGGGGGAATACGAGCAGTACTTC
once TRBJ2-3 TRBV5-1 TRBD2 CASSAGGAEDTQYF TGCGCCAGCAGCGCCGGGGGGGCGGAAGATACGCAGTATTTT
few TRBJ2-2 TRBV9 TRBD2 CASTSGNTGELFF TGTGCCAGCACTAGCGGGAACACCGGGGAGCTGTTTTTT
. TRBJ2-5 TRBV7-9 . CASSLMEGLETQYF TGTGCCAGCAGCTTAATGGAGGGACTAGAGACCCAGTACTTC
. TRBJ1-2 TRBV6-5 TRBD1 CASSAILQGRGYTF TGTGCCAGCAGCGCCATATTACAGGGGAGAGGCTACACCTTC
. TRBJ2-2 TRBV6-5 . CASPSLGSTGELFF TGTGCCAGCCCCTCCTTGGGGAGCACCGGGGAGCTGTTTTTT
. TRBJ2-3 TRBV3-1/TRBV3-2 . CASSQAYSTDTQYF TGTGCCAGCAGCCAAGCATACTCTACAGATACGCAGTATTTT
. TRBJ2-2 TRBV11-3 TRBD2 CASSLAAGAYTGELFF TGTGCCAGCAGCTTGGCAGCGGGGGCGTATACCGGGGAGCTGTTTTTT
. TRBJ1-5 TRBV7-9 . CASSLGQGRIQPQHF TGTGCCAGCAGCTTAGGTCAGGGTAGGATTCAGCCCCAGCATTTT
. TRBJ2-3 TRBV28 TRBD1 CASSPPDRGFADTQYF TGTGCCAGCAGTCCCCCGGACAGGGGGTTTGCAGATACGCAGTATTTT
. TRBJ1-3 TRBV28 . CASRVHGNTIYF TGTGCCAGCAGGGTACACGGAAACACCATATATTTT
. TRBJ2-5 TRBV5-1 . CASSLMAGEETQYF TGCGCCAGCAGCTTGATGGCAGGGGAAGAGACCCAGTACTTC
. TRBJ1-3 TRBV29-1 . CSVEDGDSGNTIYF TGCAGCGTTGAAGACGGTGACTCTGGAAACACCATATATTTT
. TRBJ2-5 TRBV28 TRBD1 CASSPRGLGETQYF TGTGCCAGCAGCCCCAGGGGGCTGGGTGAGACCCAGTACTTC
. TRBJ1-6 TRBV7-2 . CASSLVGRRESPLHF TGTGCCAGCAGCTTAGTGGGCAGGAGGGAGTCACCCCTCCACTTT
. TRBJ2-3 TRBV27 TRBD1 CASRLSTGSRDTQYF TGTGCCAGCAGACTCTCGACAGGGTCAAGAGATACGCAGTATTTT
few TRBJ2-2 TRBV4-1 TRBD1 CASSQLTGTGSTGELFF TGCGCCAGCAGCCAACTGACCGGGACAGGGTCTACCGGGGAGCTGTTTTTT
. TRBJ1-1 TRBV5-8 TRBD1 CASSQGAVNTEAFF TGTGCCAGCAGCCAGGGGGCAGTGAACACTGAAGCTTTCTTT
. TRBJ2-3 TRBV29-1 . CSVDFPGGGTDTQYF TGCAGCGTTGATTTTCCGGGCGGGGGCACAGATACGCAGTATTTT
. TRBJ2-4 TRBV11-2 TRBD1 CASSEYRGNIQYF TGTGCCAGCAGCGAGTACAGGGGCAACATTCAGTACTTC
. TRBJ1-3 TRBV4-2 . CASSPPSAGAVSGNTIYF TGTGCCAGCAGCCCCCCGTCAGCAGGGGCGGTCTCTGGAAACACCATATATTTT
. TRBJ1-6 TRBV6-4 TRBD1 CASSDPNWTGNNSPLHF TGTGCCAGCAGTGATCCCAATTGGACAGGGAATAATTCACCCCTCCACTTT
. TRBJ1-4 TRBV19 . CASSTRQLTNEKLFF TGTGCCAGTAGTACACGACAGTTAACTAATGAAAAACTGTTTTTT
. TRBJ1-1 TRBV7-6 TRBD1 CASRLNRDRGMNTEAFF TGTGCCAGCAGGTTAAACCGGGACAGGGGAATGAACACTGAAGCTTTCTTT
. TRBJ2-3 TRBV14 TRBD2 CASSQIQRGPTDTQYF TGTGCCAGCAGCCAAATCCAGCGGGGGCCCACAGATACGCAGTATTTT
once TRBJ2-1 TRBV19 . CASSMSQVISYNEQFF TGTGCCAGTAGTATGTCCCAGGTGATATCCTACAATGAGCAGTTCTTC
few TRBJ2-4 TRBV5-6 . CASSLGAGVAKNIQYF TGTGCCAGCAGCTTGGGGGCAGGCGTCGCAAAAAACATTCAGTACTTC
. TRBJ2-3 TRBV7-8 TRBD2 CASSKLEWGLAGDTQYF TGTGCCAGCAGCAAATTGGAGTGGGGACTAGCAGGGGATACGCAGTATTTT
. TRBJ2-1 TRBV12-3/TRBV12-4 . CASSLGQYNEQFF TGTGCCAGCAGTTTAGGGCAGTACAATGAGCAGTTCTTC
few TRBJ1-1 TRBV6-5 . CASRGTVGLFAFF TGTGCCAGCAGGGGGACTGTTGGTCTGTTCGCTTTCTTT
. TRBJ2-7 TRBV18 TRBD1 CASSPYDRDYEQYF TGTGCCAGCTCACCATATGACAGGGACTACGAGCAGTACTTC
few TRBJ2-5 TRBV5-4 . CASSDQRFQETQYF TGTGCCAGCAGCGACCAGCGGTTCCAAGAGACCCAGTACTTC
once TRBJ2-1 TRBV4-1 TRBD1 CASSQPDRAPYNEQFF TGCGCCAGCAGCCAACCAGACAGGGCACCCTACAATGAGCAGTTCTTC
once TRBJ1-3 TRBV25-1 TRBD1 CASSVQGARAGNTIYF TGTGCCAGCAGTGTACAGGGGGCGAGGGCTGGAAACACCATATATTTT
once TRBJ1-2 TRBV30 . CAWSVGPPGLYGYTF TGTGCCTGGAGTGTGGGGCCCCCAGGGCTCTATGGCTACACCTTC
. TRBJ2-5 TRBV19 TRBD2 CASSIFGGGGETQYF TGTGCCAGTAGTATATTCGGCGGGGGAGGTGAGACCCAGTACTTC
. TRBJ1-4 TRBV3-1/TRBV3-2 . CASSQVATNEKLFF TGTGCCAGCAGCCAAGTAGCAACTAATGAAAAACTGTTTTTT
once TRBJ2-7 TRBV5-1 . CASSTDGTYEQYF TGCGCCAGCAGCACCGACGGGACCTACGAGCAGTACTTC
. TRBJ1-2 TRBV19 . CASSIDRYYGYTF TGTGCCAGTAGTATAGATCGGTACTATGGCTACACCTTC
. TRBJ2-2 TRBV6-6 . CASSYLRGLDTGELFF TGTGCCAGCAGTTACTTACGGGGATTGGACACCGGGGAGCTGTTTTTT
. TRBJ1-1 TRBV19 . CASRSPGLANTEAFF TGTGCCAGTAGATCCCCGGGACTCGCGAACACTGAAGCTTTCTTT
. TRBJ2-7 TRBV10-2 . CASKRYTGDRYEQYF TGCGCCAGCAAGAGGTATACGGGGGACCGCTACGAGCAGTACTTC
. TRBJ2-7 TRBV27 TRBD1 CASSLLGQGPYEQYF TGTGCCAGCAGTTTATTGGGACAGGGACCCTACGAGCAGTACTTC
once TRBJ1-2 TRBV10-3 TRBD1 CAISQTGDGYTF TGTGCCATCAGCCAGACAGGGGATGGCTACACCTTC
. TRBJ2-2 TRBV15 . CATSQDNYPGELFF TGTGCCACCAGCCAGGACAATTATCCCGGGGAGCTGTTTTTT